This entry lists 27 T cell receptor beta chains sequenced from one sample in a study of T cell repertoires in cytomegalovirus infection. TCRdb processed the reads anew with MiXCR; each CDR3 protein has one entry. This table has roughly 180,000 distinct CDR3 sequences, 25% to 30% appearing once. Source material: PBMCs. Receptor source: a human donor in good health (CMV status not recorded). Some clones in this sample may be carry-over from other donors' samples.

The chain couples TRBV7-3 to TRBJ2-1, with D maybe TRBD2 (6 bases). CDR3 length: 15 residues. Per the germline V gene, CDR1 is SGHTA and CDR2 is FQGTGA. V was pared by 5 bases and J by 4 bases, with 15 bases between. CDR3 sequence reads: CASSLASAGYNEQFF. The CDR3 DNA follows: TGTGCCAGCAGCCTTGCCTCTGCGGGGTACAATGAGCAGTTCTTC.

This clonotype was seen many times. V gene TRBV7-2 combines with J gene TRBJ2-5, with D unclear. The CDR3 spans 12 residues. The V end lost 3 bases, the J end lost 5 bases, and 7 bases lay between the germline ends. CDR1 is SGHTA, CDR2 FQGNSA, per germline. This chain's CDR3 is CASSFVEETQYF. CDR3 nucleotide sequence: TGTGCCAGCAGCTTCGTCGAGGAGACCCAGTACTTC.

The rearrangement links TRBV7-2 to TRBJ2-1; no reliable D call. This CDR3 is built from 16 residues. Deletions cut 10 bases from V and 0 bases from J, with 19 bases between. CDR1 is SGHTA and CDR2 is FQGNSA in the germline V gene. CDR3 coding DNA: TGTGCCACCAGAAAGGTGGGCTCCCGCTCCTACAATGAGCAGTTCTTC. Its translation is CATRKVGSRSYNEQFF.

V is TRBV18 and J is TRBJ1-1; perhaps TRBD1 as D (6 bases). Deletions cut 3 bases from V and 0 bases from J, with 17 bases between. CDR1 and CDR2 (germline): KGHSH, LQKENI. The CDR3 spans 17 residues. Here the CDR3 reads CASSPKTLQGLNTEAFF. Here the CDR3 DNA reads TGTGCCAGCTCACCTAAAACCCTTCAGGGGCTGAACACTGAAGCTTTCTTT.

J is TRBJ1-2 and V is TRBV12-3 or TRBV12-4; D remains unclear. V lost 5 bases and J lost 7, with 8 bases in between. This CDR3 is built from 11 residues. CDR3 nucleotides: TGTGCCAGCAGTGCTGTAGGTGGCTACACCTTC. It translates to CASSAVGGYTF.

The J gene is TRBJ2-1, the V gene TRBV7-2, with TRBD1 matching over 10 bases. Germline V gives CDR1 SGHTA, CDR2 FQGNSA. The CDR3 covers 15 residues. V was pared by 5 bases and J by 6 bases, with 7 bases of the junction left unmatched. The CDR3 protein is CASSAPGQGGNEQFF. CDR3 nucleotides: TGTGCCAGCAGCGCACCCGGACAGGGGGGCAATGAGCAGTTCTTC.

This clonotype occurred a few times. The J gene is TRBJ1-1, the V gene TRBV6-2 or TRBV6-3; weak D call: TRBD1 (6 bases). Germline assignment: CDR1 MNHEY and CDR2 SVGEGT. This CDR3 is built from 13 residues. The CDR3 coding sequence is TGTGCTTCTCGGGGGGGGGCGGTGGCTGAAGCTTTCTTT. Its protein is CASRGGAVAEAFF.

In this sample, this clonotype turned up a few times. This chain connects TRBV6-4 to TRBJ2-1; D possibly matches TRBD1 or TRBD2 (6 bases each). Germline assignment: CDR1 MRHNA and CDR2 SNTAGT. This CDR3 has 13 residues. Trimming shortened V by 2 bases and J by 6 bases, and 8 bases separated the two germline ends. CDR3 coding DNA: TGTGCCAGCAGTGACGAGGGGGGCAATGAGCAGTTCTTC. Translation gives CASSDEGGNEQFF.

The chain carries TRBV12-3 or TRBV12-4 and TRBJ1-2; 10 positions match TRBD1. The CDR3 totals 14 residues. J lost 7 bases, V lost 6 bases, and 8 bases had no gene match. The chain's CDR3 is CASSLGQGFGGYTF. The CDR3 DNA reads TGTGCCAGCAGCTTGGGACAGGGGTTCGGTGGCTACACCTTC.

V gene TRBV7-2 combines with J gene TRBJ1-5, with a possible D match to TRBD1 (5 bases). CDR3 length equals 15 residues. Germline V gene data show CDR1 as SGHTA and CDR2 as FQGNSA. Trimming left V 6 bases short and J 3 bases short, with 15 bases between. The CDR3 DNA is TGTGCCAGCAGTTTGGGGGAGGGGAACAATCAGCCCCAGCATTTT. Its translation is CASSLGEGNNQPQHF.

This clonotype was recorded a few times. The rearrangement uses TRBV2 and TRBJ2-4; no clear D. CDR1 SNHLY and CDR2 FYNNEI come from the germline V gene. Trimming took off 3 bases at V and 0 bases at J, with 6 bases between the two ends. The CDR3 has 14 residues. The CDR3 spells CASSETIAKNIQYF. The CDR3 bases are TGTGCCAGCAGTGAGACAATAGCCAAAAACATTCAGTACTTC.

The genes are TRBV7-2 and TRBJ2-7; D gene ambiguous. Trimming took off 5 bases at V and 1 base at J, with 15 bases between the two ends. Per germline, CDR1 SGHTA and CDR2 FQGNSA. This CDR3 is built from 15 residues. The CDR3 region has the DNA TGTGCCAGCAGCCTAGTGGCGGTCAGTTCCTACGAGCAGTACTTC. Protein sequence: CASSLVAVSSYEQYF.

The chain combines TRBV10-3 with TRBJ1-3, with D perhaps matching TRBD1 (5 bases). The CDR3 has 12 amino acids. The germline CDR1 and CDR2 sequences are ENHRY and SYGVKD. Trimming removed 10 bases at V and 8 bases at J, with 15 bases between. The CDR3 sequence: CATWDGQDTIYF. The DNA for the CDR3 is TGTGCCACCTGGGACGGCCAAGACACCATATATTTT.

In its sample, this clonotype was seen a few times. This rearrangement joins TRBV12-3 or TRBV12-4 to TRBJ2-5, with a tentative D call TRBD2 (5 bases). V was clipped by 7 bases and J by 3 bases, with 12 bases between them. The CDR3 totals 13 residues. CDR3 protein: CASTPLVEETQYF. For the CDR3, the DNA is TGTGCCAGCACTCCACTAGTAGAAGAGACCCAGTACTTC.

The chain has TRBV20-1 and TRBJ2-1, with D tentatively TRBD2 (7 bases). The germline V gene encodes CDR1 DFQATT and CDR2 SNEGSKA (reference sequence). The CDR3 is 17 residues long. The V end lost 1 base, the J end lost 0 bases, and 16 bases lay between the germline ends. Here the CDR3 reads CSARVIGGGSSYNEQFF. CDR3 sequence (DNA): TGCAGTGCTAGAGTGATTGGCGGGGGCAGCTCCTACAATGAGCAGTTCTTC.

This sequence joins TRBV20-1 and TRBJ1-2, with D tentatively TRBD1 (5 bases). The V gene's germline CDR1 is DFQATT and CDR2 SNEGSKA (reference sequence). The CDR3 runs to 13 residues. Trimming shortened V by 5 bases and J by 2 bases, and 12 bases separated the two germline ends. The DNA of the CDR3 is TGCAGTGCTGCCTCGGGGCTGAACTATGGCTACACCTTC. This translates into CSAASGLNYGYTF.

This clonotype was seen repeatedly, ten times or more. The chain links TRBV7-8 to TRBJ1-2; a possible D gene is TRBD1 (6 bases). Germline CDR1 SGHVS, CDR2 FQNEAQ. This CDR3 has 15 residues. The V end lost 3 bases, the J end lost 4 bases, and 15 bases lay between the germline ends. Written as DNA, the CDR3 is TGTGCCAGCAGCTTGCTGCAGGGGCTTGGCTATGGCTACACCTTC. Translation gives CASSLLQGLGYGYTF.

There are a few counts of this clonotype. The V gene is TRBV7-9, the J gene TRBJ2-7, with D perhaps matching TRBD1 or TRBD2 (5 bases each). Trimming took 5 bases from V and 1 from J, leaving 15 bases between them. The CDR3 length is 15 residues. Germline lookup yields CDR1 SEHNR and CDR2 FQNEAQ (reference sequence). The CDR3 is CASSRLGDASYEQYF. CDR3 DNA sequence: TGTGCCAGCAGCCGCCTGGGGGACGCATCCTACGAGCAGTACTTC.

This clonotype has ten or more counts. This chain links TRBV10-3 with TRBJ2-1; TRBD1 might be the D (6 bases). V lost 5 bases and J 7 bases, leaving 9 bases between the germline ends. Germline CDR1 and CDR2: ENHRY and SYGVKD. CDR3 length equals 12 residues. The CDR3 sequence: CAISTGNNEQFF. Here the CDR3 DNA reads TGTGCCATCAGTACAGGGAATAATGAGCAGTTCTTC.

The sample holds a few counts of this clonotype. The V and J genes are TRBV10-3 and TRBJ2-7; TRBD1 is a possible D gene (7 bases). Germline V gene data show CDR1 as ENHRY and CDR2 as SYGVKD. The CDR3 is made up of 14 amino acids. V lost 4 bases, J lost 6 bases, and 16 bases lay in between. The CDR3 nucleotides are TGTGCCATCAGTGGACAGGGAGGTTACGGCGAGCAGTACTTC. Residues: CAISGQGGYGEQYF.

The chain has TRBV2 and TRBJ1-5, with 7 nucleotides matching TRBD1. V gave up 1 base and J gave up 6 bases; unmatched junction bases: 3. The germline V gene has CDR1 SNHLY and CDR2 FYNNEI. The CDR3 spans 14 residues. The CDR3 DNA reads TGTGCCAGCAGTGAAGGCAGGGGGAGTCAGCCCCAGCATTTT. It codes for CASSEGRGSQPQHF.

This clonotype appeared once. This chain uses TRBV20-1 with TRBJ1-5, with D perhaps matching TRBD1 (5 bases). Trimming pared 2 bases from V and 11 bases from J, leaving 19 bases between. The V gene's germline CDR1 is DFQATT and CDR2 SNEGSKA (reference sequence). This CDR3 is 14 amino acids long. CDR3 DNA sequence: TGCAGTGCTAGACCCCCAGGGACCTCTGAAGCCCAGCATTTT. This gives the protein CSARPPGTSEAQHF.

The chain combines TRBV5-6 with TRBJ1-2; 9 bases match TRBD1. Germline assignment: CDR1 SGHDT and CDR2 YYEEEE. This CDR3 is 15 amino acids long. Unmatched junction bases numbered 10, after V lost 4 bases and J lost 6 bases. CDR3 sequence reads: CASSALQGARHGYTF. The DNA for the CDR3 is TGTGCCAGCAGCGCCTTACAGGGGGCGCGGCATGGCTACACCTTC.

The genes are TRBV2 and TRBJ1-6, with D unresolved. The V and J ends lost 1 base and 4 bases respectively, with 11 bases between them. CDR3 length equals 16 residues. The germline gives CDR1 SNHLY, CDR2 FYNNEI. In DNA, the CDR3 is TGTGCCAGCAGTGAAGAACAGCTCCTTTATAATTCACCCCTCCACTTT. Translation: CASSEEQLLYNSPLHF.

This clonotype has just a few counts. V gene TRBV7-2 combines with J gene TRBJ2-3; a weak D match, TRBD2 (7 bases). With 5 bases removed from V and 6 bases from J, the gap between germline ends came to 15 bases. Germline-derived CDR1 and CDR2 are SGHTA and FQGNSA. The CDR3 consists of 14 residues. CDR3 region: CASSPVGGRDTQYF. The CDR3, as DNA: TGTGCCAGCAGCCCAGTCGGGGGGCGGGATACGCAGTATTTT. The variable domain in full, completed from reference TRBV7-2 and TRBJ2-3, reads GAGVSQSPSNKVTEKGKDVELRCDPISGHTALYWYRQSLGQGLEFLIYFQGNSAPDKSGLPSDRFSAERTGGSVSTLTIQRTQQEDSAVYLCASSPVGGRDTQYFGPGTRLTVL.

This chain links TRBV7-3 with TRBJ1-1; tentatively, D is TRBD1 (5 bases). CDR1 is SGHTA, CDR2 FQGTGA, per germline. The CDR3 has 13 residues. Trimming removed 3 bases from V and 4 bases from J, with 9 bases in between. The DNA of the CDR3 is TGTGCCAGCAGCTTTGGGGGGAGCACTGAAGCTTTCTTT. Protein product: CASSFGGSTEAFF.

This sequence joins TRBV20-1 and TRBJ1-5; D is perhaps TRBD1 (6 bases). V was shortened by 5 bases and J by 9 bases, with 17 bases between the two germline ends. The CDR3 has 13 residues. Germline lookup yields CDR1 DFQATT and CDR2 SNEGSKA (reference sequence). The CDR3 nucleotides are TGCAGTGCTCCCCGGACAGTCGAGGGGCCCCAGCATTTT. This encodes CSAPRTVEGPQHF.